The clone carrying this T cell receptor beta chain was seen a handful of times. These data come from a study of T cells in Graves' hyperthyroidism and ophthalmopathy. RNA transcripts yielded amplified TCR beta CDR3 regions. The TCR CDR3 was amplified in a first-round RT-PCR using the HTBI primer set. In TCRdb, the multiplex PCR reads were re-called with MiXCR into one record per CDR3 protein. The data hold some 580,000 distinct CDR3 sequences, with more than 15% observed a single time. Germline CDR1 is SEHNR and CDR2 is FQNEAQ (reference sequence). The trim removed 5 bases at V and 2 bases at J, leaving 2 bases unmatched. This CDR3 region has 14 residues.

The J gene is TRBJ1-3, the V gene TRBV7-9; 8 bases are shared with TRBD1. Specimen: blood. This clonotype was sampled from a middle-aged woman with Graves' ophthalmopathy. CDR3 nucleotide sequence: TGTGCCAGCAGCCGGACAGGGACTGGAAACACCATATATTTT. Residues: CASSRTGTGNTIYF.